The 25 T cell receptor beta chains below come from one sample, sequenced in a study of Ad26.COV2.S vaccination and SARS-CoV-2 variants. As to treatment: some 20 received Ad26.COV2.S at low or high dose, single or two shots; 5 received placebo; per-sample allocation not given. Day 63 after the first injection of vaccine or placebo was the sampling time. Repertoires were generated with immunoSEQ multiplex PCR, while TCRdb's copy carries only in-frame clones and drops some. The sample shows fewer than 800,000 clones, more than 70% of them seen only once. Material: peripheral blood, obtained in a trial of Ad26.COV2.S vaccine versus placebo. These receptors all stem from a person aged 18-60 years who received the Ad26.COV2.S COVID-19 vaccine or a placebo.

The chain is built from TRBV10-3 and TRBJ1-6; TRBD1 matches 8 bases. The trim removed 8 bases at V and 5 bases at J, leaving 8 bases unmatched. Per germline, CDR1 ENHRY and CDR2 SYGVKD. The CDR3 covers 15 residues. The chain's CDR3 is CAIGGTGEDNSPLHF. As DNA, the CDR3 is TGTGCCATCGGGGGGACAGGTGAAGATAATTCACCCCTCCACTTT.

As regards this clone: Additional DNA sequences in this sample encode the identical CDR3. The J gene is TRBJ1-2, the V gene TRBV7-2; D might be TRBD1 (5 bases). Trimming took 0 bases from V and 4 from J, leaving 6 bases between them. The germline CDR1 and CDR2 sequences are SGHTA and FQGNSA. The CDR3 loop spans 13 amino acids. The CDR3 coding sequence is TGTGCCAGCAGCTTAGCAGGGGTCTATGGCTACACCTTC. It codes for CASSLAGVYGYTF.

The chain links TRBV10-3 to TRBJ2-7, with TRBD1 matching over 7 bases. V shed 2 bases, J shed 3 bases, and the junction held 7 bases outside the gene matches. The CDR3 is made up of 15 amino acids. Germline-derived CDR1 and CDR2 are ENHRY and SYGVKD. The CDR3 DNA follows: TGTGCCATCAGTGAGCCCGGGACAGCCGGCTACGAGCAGTACTTC. Protein: CAISEPGTAGYEQYF.

The V gene is TRBV5-6, the J gene TRBJ1-2; weak D call: TRBD1 (6 bases). Germline assignment: CDR1 SGHDT and CDR2 YYEEEE. This CDR3 comprises 14 residues. V shed 0 bases and J shed 4 bases, with 10 bases lying between them. The chain's CDR3 is CASSLGGQSYGYTF. The CDR3 DNA is TGTGCCAGCAGCTTGGGTGGACAGTCCTATGGCTACACCTTC.

The chain joins TRBV5-1 to TRBJ2-3, with D possibly matching TRBD2 (5 bases). This CDR3 is built from 16 residues. Trimming stripped 0 bases from V and 4 bases from J, with 15 bases between. Germline V gene sequence: CDR1 SGHRS, CDR2 YFSETQ. DNA of the CDR3: TGCGCCAGCAGCTTGGCGGGGTCCTCTGGGGCAGATACGCAGTATTTT. Protein sequence: CASSLAGSSGADTQYF.

V and J are TRBV5-1 and TRBJ1-1; D is perhaps TRBD1 (5 bases). Germline values: CDR1 SGHRS, CDR2 YFSETQ. The CDR3 is 15 amino acids. V lost 0 bases to trimming and J lost 4 bases, with 13 bases between them. The CDR3 reads CASSLDLRGTTEAFF. The CDR3 coding sequence is TGCGCCAGCAGCTTGGACCTACGGGGGACCACTGAAGCTTTCTTT.

The chain couples TRBV11-3 to TRBJ2-3; 11 nucleotides match TRBD2. The CDR3 spans 16 residues. Germline CDR1 is SGHNT and CDR2 is YENEEA. Losses at the gene ends were 1 base for V and 6 bases for J; bases not matched to a gene: 6. This CDR3 is CASSLGGSGGADTQYF. The CDR3 DNA reads TGTGCCAGCAGCTTAGGAGGTAGCGGGGGGGCCGATACGCAGTATTTT.

The chain combines TRBV6-5 with TRBJ1-2; tentatively, D is TRBD1 (5 bases). Trimming pared 7 bases from V and 7 bases from J, leaving 16 bases between. The CDR3 is 13 residues long. CDR1 is MNHEY, CDR2 SVGAGI, per germline. The CDR3 loop is CASNSYGGVGYTF. The DNA for the CDR3 is TGTGCCAGCAACAGTTACGGGGGAGTTGGCTACACCTTC.

The sample holds one count of this clone. The V and J genes are TRBV30 and TRBJ2-1, with a tentative D call TRBD1 (6 bases). The CDR3 length is 13 residues. CDR1 is GTSNPN and CDR2 is SVGIG in the germline V gene (reference sequence). V lost 0 bases and J lost 12, with 15 bases in between. The CDR3 DNA sequence: TGTGCCTGGAGTGTACAGGATATGGACAGGCAGTTCTTC. This encodes CAWSVQDMDRQFF.

The chain has TRBV5-6 and TRBJ1-6; D not resolved. The CDR3 runs to 16 residues. The ends were cut back, 2 bases at V and 2 bases at J, with 11 bases in the middle. Germline CDR1 and CDR2: SGHDT and YYEEEE. CDR3 coding DNA: TGTGCCAGCAGCTTTTTTGCAGAGGCCTATAATTCACCCCTCCACTTT. As protein: CASSFFAEAYNSPLHF.

The rearrangement links TRBV30 to TRBJ2-1; possibly TRBD1 for D (6 bases). This CDR3 has 13 amino acids. Per germline, CDR1 GTSNPN and CDR2 SVGIG (reference sequence). V dropped 5 bases and J dropped 6 bases, with 14 bases sitting between them. The CDR3 loop reads CAWSQGFGNEQFF. DNA of the CDR3: TGTGCCTGGTCTCAGGGGTTTGGCAATGAGCAGTTCTTC.

This chain links TRBV5-1 with TRBJ2-2; 7 nucleotides agree with TRBD2. Unmatched junction bases numbered 3, after V lost 0 bases and J lost 4 bases. Germline V gene lookup returns CDR1 SGHRS and CDR2 YFSETQ. This CDR3 is 15 amino acids long. The CDR3 DNA follows: TGCGCCAGCAGCTTGGTGGCTAGCGGCACCGGGGAGCTGTTTTTT. It codes for CASSLVASGTGELFF.

The chain links TRBV4-1 to TRBJ1-1; possible D gene TRBD1, 6 bases. CDR3 size: 12 residues. Per germline, CDR1 MGHRA and CDR2 YSYEKL. V was cut by 7 bases and J by 1 base, with 7 bases left in between. Here the CDR3 reads CASTTGNTEAFF. DNA of the CDR3: TGCGCCAGCACGACAGGGAACACTGAAGCTTTCTTT.

The table lists this clone with a count of one. The rearrangement links TRBV6-5 to TRBJ1-5, with TRBD1 matching over 9 bases. The V segment lost 6 bases and the J segment 2 bases; nucleotides outside the gene matches: 5. CDR1 and CDR2 from the germline V gene are MNHEY and SVGAGI. The CDR3 runs to 15 residues. CDR3 sequence: CASRRTGAGNQPQHF. DNA for the CDR3: TGTGCCAGCAGGCGGACAGGGGCGGGCAATCAGCCCCAGCATTTT.

The chain carries TRBV6-5 and TRBJ2-3, with D possibly TRBD1 on 6 matching bases. Germline values: CDR1 MNHEY, CDR2 SVGAGI. The CDR3 consists of 13 residues. The V end was cut by 5 bases, the J end by 6 bases, with 12 bases between. The CDR3 region is CASSKQGADTQYF. The CDR3 region has the DNA TGTGCCAGCAGTAAACAGGGCGCCGATACGCAGTATTTT.

This chain joins TRBV5-4 and TRBJ2-7; 9 bases are a match to TRBD2. The CDR3 extends over 14 amino acids. Germline CDR1 reads SGHNT; CDR2 reads YYREEE (reference sequence). The trim removed 4 bases at V and 7 bases at J, leaving 9 bases unmatched. The CDR3 spells CASSEGTSSFEQYF. The CDR3 DNA is TGTGCCAGCAGCGAGGGGACTAGCTCGTTTGAGCAGTACTTC.

The chain recombines TRBV15 with TRBJ2-6; D is ambiguous. Germline loops: CDR1 LNHNV, CDR2 YYDKDF (reference sequence). Trimming left V 1 base short and J 1 base short, with 8 bases between. The CDR3 spans 16 residues. The CDR3 sequence: CATSRVIQSGANVLTF. The CDR3 nucleotides are TGTGCCACCAGCAGAGTAATACAATCTGGGGCCAACGTCCTGACTTTC.

This clone was counted a single time. The V gene is TRBV6-5, the J gene TRBJ1-3; 11 nucleotides align to TRBD1. The CDR3 has 16 residues. Germline lookup yields CDR1 MNHEY and CDR2 SVGAGI. V shed 2 bases, J shed 0 bases, and the junction held 0 bases outside the gene matches. The CDR3: CASSYGTGGSGNTIYF. Written as DNA, the CDR3 is TGTGCCAGCAGTTACGGGACAGGGGGCTCTGGAAACACCATATATTTT.

On this clone itself: In the same sample, other DNA sequences code for this CDR3. This chain connects TRBV3-1 (or the pseudogene TRBV3-2) to TRBJ2-3, with 12 bases that match TRBD2. CDR1 is LGHDT and CDR2 is YNNKEL in the germline V gene (reference sequence). With V trimmed by 9 bases and J by 3 bases, 7 bases remained unmatched. CDR3 length equals 15 residues. DNA of the CDR3: TGTGCCAGTAAGCCTAGCGGGAGGGTGACAGATACGCAGTATTTT. As protein: CASKPSGRVTDTQYF.

The chain has TRBV19 and TRBJ2-7, with D perhaps assigned TRBD1 or TRBD2 (5 bases each). Trimming cost V 5 bases and J 3 bases, with 17 bases left between them. Germline CDR1 reads LNHDA; CDR2 reads SQIVND (reference sequence). The CDR3 spans 15 residues. The CDR3 is CASSAGHRGVYEQYF. The CDR3 DNA is TGTGCCAGTAGTGCCGGACACCGGGGCGTCTACGAGCAGTACTTC.

This chain connects TRBV2 to TRBJ2-6; D is unclear. V lost 6 bases and J lost 0, with 6 bases in between. This CDR3 comprises 14 residues. The germline gives CDR1 SNHLY, CDR2 FYNNEI. The CDR3 sequence: CASRAISGANVLTF. In DNA, the CDR3 is TGTGCCAGCAGAGCTATCTCTGGGGCCAACGTCCTGACTTTC.

J is TRBJ2-7 and V is TRBV6-5, with D possibly TRBD2 on 5 matching bases. Germline CDR1 is MNHEY and CDR2 is SVGAGI. V gave up 10 bases and J gave up 2 bases, with 15 bases separating them. This CDR3 comprises 13 residues. The CDR3 sequence is CAIGKHVTYEQYF. Here the CDR3 DNA reads TGTGCCATCGGGAAGCACGTTACCTACGAGCAGTACTTC.

As concerns this clone: The same CDR3 arises from other DNA sequences in this sample as well. The chain recombines TRBV18 with TRBJ2-3; TRBD2 matches at 7 bases. The V and J ends lost 3 bases and 0 bases, in that order; junction bases with no gene match: 3. Per the germline V gene, CDR1 is KGHSH and CDR2 is LQKENI. This CDR3 region has 15 residues. The DNA of the CDR3 is TGTGCCAGCTCACCCGAAGCGGGGAGCACAGATACGCAGTATTTT. It codes for CASSPEAGSTDTQYF.

The chain joins TRBV27 to TRBJ1-5, with TRBD1 matching 7 bases. V shed 5 bases, J shed 4 bases, and the junction held 8 bases outside the gene matches. Germline values: CDR1 MNHEY, CDR2 SMNVEV (reference sequence). The CDR3 spans 15 residues. The CDR3 sequence is CASSNTGQQNQPQHF. The CDR3 coding sequence is TGTGCCAGCAGTAACACGGGACAGCAAAATCAGCCCCAGCATTTT.

This chain connects TRBV5-6 to TRBJ1-1; D may be TRBD1 (6 bases). The V end was cut by 0 bases, the J end by 0 bases, with 15 bases between. The CDR3 length is 17 residues. Looked up from germline, CDR1 is SGHDT and CDR2 is YYEEEE. The CDR3 nucleotides are TGTGCCAGCAGCTTGGTGGGGGGACACGAAGTGAACACTGAAGCTTTCTTT. This translates into CASSLVGGHEVNTEAFF. Drawing the rest from reference TRBV5-6 and TRBJ1-1, the complete variable domain is DAGVTQSPTHLIKTRGQQVTLRCSPKSGHDTVSWYQQALGQGPQFIFQYYEEEERQRGNFPDRFSGHQFPNYSSELNVNALLLGDSALYLCASSLVGGHEVNTEAFFGQGTRLTVV.